This TCR beta chain was sequenced in a study of lymphopenia after photon versus proton radiotherapy. In germline, CDR1 is MDHEN, CDR2 SYDVKM. Trimming took 5 bases from V and 15 from J; bases not matched to a gene: 28. The CDR3 length is 19 residues. Sequencing was performed with immunoSEQ multiplex PCR; in TCRdb, only in-frame clones are kept and a portion is missing. Of about 7,300 clones in the sample, over 85% were seen once. Here the sequenced sample was peripheral blood, taken from a patient treated with photon-based radiotherapy. The receptor's source is a man in his 60s with cholangiocarcinoma. This chain uses TRBV28 with TRBJ2-1; TRBD2 matches 10 bases. The CDR3 DNA reads as TGTGCCAGCAGTCCTCCTCTACGGCAGGAGAGCGGGAGGGCCCGTCGGCCGTTCTTC. It is translated as CASSPPLRQESGRARRPFF.